The next 20 T cell receptor beta chains were all read from a single sample in a study of blood T cell repertoires in COVID-19. Clones were sequenced by immunoSEQ multiplex PCR, and TCRdb holds only the in-frame ones, with some missing. There are 300,000 to 350,000 clones in the sample; 87% occur only once, and approximately 0.99% lies in the top ten. The sample comprised PBMCs or T cells enriched from blood (not recorded which). Every receptor here comes from a woman in her 30s who had recovered from COVID-19.

The chain joins TRBV2 to TRBJ2-2; 8 bases are a match to TRBD2. The CDR3 extends over 16 amino acids. In germline, CDR1 is SNHLY, CDR2 FYNNEI. The junction had 9 bases not matched to a gene; V was cut back by 6 bases and J by 3 bases. CDR3 DNA sequence: TGTGCCAGCAGCGGGCCGAGCGGGGGTTACACCGGGGAGCTGTTTTTT. This translates into CASSGPSGGYTGELFF.

The chain recombines TRBV21-1 with TRBJ2-5; TRBD1 is the table's D call and was not checked against the DNA. TRBV21-1 is an annotated pseudogene. The CDR3 spans 14 residues. CDR3 bases: TGTGCCAGCAGCAAAGGTAACAGGGAGGAGACCCAGTACTTC. This gives the protein CASSKGNREETQYF.

This clone showed up just a few times. The genes are TRBV27 and TRBJ1-4; 8 nucleotides line up with TRBD1. The trim removed 6 bases at V and 7 bases at J, leaving 7 bases unmatched. The CDR3 has 14 amino acids. Germline-derived CDR1 and CDR2 are MNHEY and SMNVEV (reference sequence). CDR3 sequence: CASRSGTGGEKLFF. CDR3 coding DNA: TGTGCCAGCAGATCCGGGACAGGTGGTGAAAAACTGTTTTTT.

The chain employs TRBV30 and TRBJ1-1; weak D call: TRBD1 (5 bases). Germline CDR1 is GTSNPN and CDR2 is SVGIG (reference sequence). This CDR3 has 14 residues. V lost 2 bases and J lost 6, with 16 bases in between. The CDR3 sequence is CAWSKGAGASEAFF. DNA of the CDR3: TGTGCCTGGAGTAAAGGGGCTGGGGCCTCTGAAGCTTTCTTT.

This chain joins TRBV28 and TRBJ1-1; D unclear. Trimming cost V 8 bases and J 0 bases, with 19 bases left between them. The CDR3 length is 16 residues. Germline lookup yields CDR1 MDHEN and CDR2 SYDVKM. The chain's CDR3 is CASPPRQLPMNTEAFF. The CDR3 DNA reads TGTGCCAGCCCTCCGAGGCAGTTACCAATGAACACTGAAGCTTTCTTT.

This clone showed up just once. The chain employs TRBV3-1 (or the pseudogene TRBV3-2) and TRBJ1-3, with D hard to call. Germline values: CDR1 LGHDT, CDR2 YNNKEL (reference sequence). Between the trimmed V and J ends, which lost 1 base and 0 bases, there was a span of 13 bases. The CDR3 sequence is 17 residues long. CDR3 protein: CASSQVAGGYSGNTIYF. The CDR3 DNA reads as TGTGCCAGCAGCCAAGTTGCAGGAGGGTACTCTGGAAACACCATATATTTT.

This chain links TRBV18 with TRBJ2-7; 7 bases fit TRBD2. The germline V gene has CDR1 KGHSH and CDR2 LQKENI. V lost 9 bases and J lost 1; bases outside the gene matches: 6. This CDR3 is 13 amino acids long. The CDR3: CASETSRSYEQYF. CDR3 in DNA: TGTGCCAGTGAGACTAGCAGGTCCTACGAGCAGTACTTC.

The rearrangement uses TRBV21-1 and TRBJ1-2; TRBD1, the D gene given by the table, was not confirmed from the DNA. TRBV21-1 is assigned pseudogene status. The CDR3 loop spans 14 amino acids. In DNA, the CDR3 is TGTGCCAGCAGCAAACCACAGGACAACTATGGCTACACCTTC. Amino acid sequence: CASSKPQDNYGYTF.

V usage is TRBV12-3 or TRBV12-4 and J usage is TRBJ1-2; D is perhaps TRBD1 (5 bases). This CDR3 is built from 13 residues. V was pared by 3 bases and J by 8 bases, with 13 bases between. This CDR3 is CASSFDSNGGYTF. The DNA of the CDR3 is TGTGCCAGCAGTTTTGACAGCAATGGGGGCTACACCTTC.

The chain employs TRBV12-3 or TRBV12-4 and TRBJ1-1; D might be TRBD1 (6 bases). The CDR3 length is 12 residues. V was shortened by 6 bases and J by 6 bases, with 11 bases between the two germline ends. As DNA, the CDR3 is TGTGCCAGCAGCCAGGGGACCCCTGAAGCTTTCTTT. This codes for CASSQGTPEAFF.

CDR3 sequence reads: CASSLLGQGLNTEAFF. The CDR3 bases are TGTGCCAGTAGTCTCCTGGGACAGGGGTTGAACACTGAAGCTTTCTTT. The chain employs TRBV19 and TRBJ1-1; TRBD1 matches at 10 bases. The germline V gene encodes CDR1 LNHDA and CDR2 SQIVND (reference sequence). V trimming: 5 bases; J trimming: 0 bases; junction bases outside the gene matches: 6. This CDR3 contains 16 residues.

J is TRBJ2-4 and V is TRBV24-1, with D tentatively TRBD1 (5 bases). This CDR3 spans 16 amino acids. V was shortened by 4 bases and J by 2 bases, with 14 bases between the two germline ends. The germline V gene has CDR1 KGHDR and CDR2 SFDVKD. The CDR3 is CATSELNQGSKNIQYF. Here the CDR3 DNA reads TGTGCCACCAGTGAGCTTAATCAGGGCTCCAAAAACATTCAGTACTTC.

The chain couples TRBV5-1 to TRBJ2-7; the match to TRBD2 covers 11 bases. Germline CDR1 and CDR2: SGHRS and YFSETQ. With 0 bases clipped from V and 6 bases from J, the junction kept 14 bases outside the gene matches. This CDR3 has 18 amino acids. CDR3 protein: CASSLEVSGGALSFEQYF. DNA of the CDR3: TGCGCCAGCAGCTTGGAGGTTAGCGGGGGGGCCCTTTCTTTCGAGCAGTACTTC.

This clone was counted a single time. The V and J genes are TRBV29-1 and TRBJ2-5; D possibly corresponds to TRBD1 (6 bases). This CDR3 contains 14 residues. V was cut by 2 bases and J by 0 bases, with 10 bases left in between. Germline values: CDR1 SQVTM, CDR2 ANQGSEA. The DNA of the CDR3 is TGCAGCGTTGAATGGACAGCTAACCAAGAGACCCAGTACTTC. Translated, it gives CSVEWTANQETQYF.

The V and J genes are TRBV4-1 and TRBJ1-2; perhaps TRBD1 as D (6 bases). The CDR3 extends over 14 amino acids. V was clipped by 1 base and J by 2 bases, with 8 bases between them. Germline V lookup: CDR1 MGHRA, CDR2 YSYEKL. CDR3 in DNA: TGCGCCAGCAGCCAAGCAGGGGCGAACTATGGCTACACCTTC. This translates into CASSQAGANYGYTF.

J is TRBJ1-6 and V is TRBV18, with 9 positions matching TRBD1. CDR3 length: 16 residues. V dropped 3 bases and J dropped 8; count of bases not matched to a gene: 8. Germline V gene data show CDR1 as KGHSH and CDR2 as LQKENI. The CDR3 loop reads CASSPLGQGTDSPLHF. The CDR3, as DNA: TGTGCCAGCTCACCCCTCGGACAGGGGACGGATTCACCCCTCCACTTT. Together with reference TRBV18 and TRBJ1-6, the CDR3 gives the full variable domain: NAGVMQNPRHLVRRRGQEARLRCSPMKGHSHVYWYRQLPEEGLKFMVYLQKENIIDESGMPKERFSAEFPKEGPSILRIQQVVRGDSAAYFCASSPLGQGTDSPLHFGNGTRLTVT.

The chain links TRBV7-6 to TRBJ2-1; TRBD2 might be the D (6 bases). CDR1 and CDR2 from the germline V gene are SGHVS and FNYEAQ. The CDR3 is made up of 16 amino acids. The V gene lost 5 bases and the J gene lost 3 bases, with 17 bases spanning the gap. The CDR3 loop is CASSLRRDLIYNEQFF. The CDR3 nucleotides are TGTGCCAGCAGCCTCAGGCGGGATCTTATCTACAATGAGCAGTTCTTC.

J is TRBJ1-5 and V is TRBV12-5; weak D call: TRBD1 (6 bases). CDR1 LGHNT and CDR2 FRNRAP come from the germline V gene. V was cut by 5 bases and J by 7 bases, with 15 bases left in between. The CDR3 has 14 residues. CDR3 protein: CASGADRQRQPQHF. The DNA of the CDR3 is TGTGCTAGTGGTGCTGACAGGCAGAGACAGCCCCAGCATTTT.

The chain is built from TRBV18 and TRBJ2-7; D ambiguous. This CDR3 is built from 14 residues. Germline V gene data show CDR1 as KGHSH and CDR2 as LQKENI. The V gene lost 0 bases and the J gene lost 0 bases, with 6 bases spanning the gap. In DNA, the CDR3 is TGTGCCAGCTCACCACCGGGCAACTCCTACGAGCAGTACTTC. It is translated as CASSPPGNSYEQYF.

This clone has only one observation. The rearrangement uses TRBV24-1 and TRBJ2-2, with 10 bases aligning to TRBD1. The length of the CDR3 is 17 residues. Germline assignment: CDR1 KGHDR and CDR2 SFDVKD. The trim removed 4 bases at V and 6 bases at J, leaving 10 bases unmatched. The CDR3 DNA sequence: TGTGCCACCAGTGACGGAGACAGGGGGCGTTTTCCCGGGGAGCTGTTTTTT. Translating gives CATSDGDRGRFPGELFF.